This T cell receptor (beta chain) was sequenced in a study of CD8+ T cells in alopecia areata. Overall study context: Treated patients' severity was scored by percentage of affected scalp area.

The authors extracted RNA and reverse transcribed it into cDNA as the sequencing template. The protocol was immunoSEQ multiplex PCR, while the TCRdb copy is restricted to in-frame clones and leaves out a portion. The sample holds 95,000 to 110,000 clones, approximately 84% seen once. The study, taken as a whole, reports: Tofacitinib yielded significantly lower scalp clonality and fewer expanded CD8+ clones among the top 100. Amid tofacitinib therapy, many expanded lesional clones stayed present in scalp and blood. It was less clear whether patients shared TCRs than it was in mice, possibly because of HLA.

Indicated treatment: oral pan-JAK inhibitor, 5-10 mg twice daily. V was trimmed by 3 bases and J by 6 bases, leaving 2 bases between them. CDR1 and CDR2 from the germline V gene are GTSNPN and SVGIG (reference sequence). The length of the CDR3 is 10 residues. With respect to this clone: The antigen is not known.

The rearrangement links TRBV30 to TRBJ2-2; D gene unclear. The sample was CD8+ T cells sorted from blood, taken between weeks 30 and 35, from a patient treated with tofacitinib. This clonotype was obtained from a human donor with alopecia areata. The CDR3 coding sequence is TGTGCCTGGAGGGCCGGGGAGCTGTTTTTT. Its translation: CAWRAGELFF.